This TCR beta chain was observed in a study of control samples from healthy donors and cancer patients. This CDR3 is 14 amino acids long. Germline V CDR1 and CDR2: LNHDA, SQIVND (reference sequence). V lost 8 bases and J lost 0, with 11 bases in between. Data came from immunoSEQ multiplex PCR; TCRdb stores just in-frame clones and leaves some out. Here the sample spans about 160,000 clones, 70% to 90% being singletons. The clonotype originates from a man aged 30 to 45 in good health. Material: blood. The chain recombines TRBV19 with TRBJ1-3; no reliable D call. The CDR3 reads CASYSFFSGNTIYF. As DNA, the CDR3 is TGTGCCAGTTACAGTTTCTTCTCTGGAAACACCATATATTTT.